Listed below are T cell receptor beta chains from one sample, sequenced in a study of blood T cells in healthy people across ages. Each CDR3 protein is one row after TCRdb ran MiXCR on the 5' RACE reads. The repertoire holds 1.8 million or so distinct CDR3 sequences, with roughly two fifths as singletons. Source material: blood. These receptors were taken from a human donor in good health. The CDR3 runs from the conserved cysteine through the conserved F or W. Each record gives: D gene, V gene, J gene, clone size, CDR3 protein, CDR3 DNA. A D gene is named only where the DNA matches it firmly. Not every row has a clone size; where given, it reads once, few, many or a size class.

-	TRBV10-2	TRBJ2-7	-	CASSESGYLNYGQYF	TGCGCCAGCAGTGAGTCAGGGTATCTAAACTACGGGCAGTACTTC
TRBD1	TRBV7-9	TRBJ2-7	-	CASSDPGQPYEQYF	TGTGCCAGCAGCGATCCGGGACAGCCCTACGAGCAGTACTTC
-	TRBV6-4	TRBJ2-1	few	CASSLFQGPNSYNEQFF	TGTGCCAGCAGCTTATTTCAGGGCCCCAATTCCTACAATGAGCAGTTCTTC
-	TRBV15	TRBJ2-3	-	CATSRDGPPDTQYF	TGTGCCACCAGCAGAGATGGACCCCCAGATACGCAGTATTTT
-	TRBV3-1	TRBJ2-7	few	CASSQISGRSYEQYF	TGTGCCAGCAGCCAAATCAGCGGGCGATCCTACGAGCAGTACTTC
-	TRBV12-3/TRBV12-4	TRBJ1-1	-	CASTWEGVGEAFF	TGTGCCAGCACCTGGGAGGGTGTAGGTGAAGCTTTCTTT
-	TRBV20-1	TRBJ1-1	few	CSAPGTFGAEAFF	TGCAGTGCTCCAGGGACTTTCGGCGCTGAAGCTTTCTTT
-	TRBV3-1	TRBJ1-1	-	CASSQVARANTEAFF	TGTGCCAGCAGCCAAGTAGCCAGGGCGAACACTGAAGCTTTCTTT
-	TRBV29-1	TRBJ1-5	-	CSVVGAGSNQPQHF	TGCAGCGTTGTCGGAGCGGGGAGCAATCAGCCCCAGCATTTT
-	TRBV7-2	TRBJ1-3	-	CASSFTAFSGNTIYF	TGTGCCAGCAGCTTTACAGCGTTCTCTGGAAACACCATATATTTT
-	TRBV29-1	TRBJ1-1	-	CSVSGFRAEAFF	TGCAGCGTGTCGGGTTTCAGGGCTGAAGCTTTCTTT
-	TRBV6-6	TRBJ1-2	-	CASSYSGVSVSGYTF	TGTGCCAGCAGTTACTCCGGGGTTTCAGTGAGTGGCTACACCTTC
-	TRBV5-1	TRBJ2-3	-	CASSPQVTTDTQYF	TGCGCCAGCAGCCCACAGGTCACTACGGATACGCAGTATTTT
TRBD1	TRBV5-1	TRBJ2-3	-	CASSLGGGPQDTQYF	TGCGCCAGCAGCTTGGGAGGGGGCCCTCAAGATACGCAGTATTTT
TRBD1	TRBV6-6	TRBJ1-3	-	CASSYGQGLLPGNTIYF	TGTGCCAGCAGTTACGGACAGGGACTACTACCTGGAAACACCATATATTTT
-	TRBV20-1	TRBJ2-5	-	CSARGRFVQGPQYF	TGCAGTGCTAGAGGTCGGTTCGTCCAAGGACCCCAGTACTTC